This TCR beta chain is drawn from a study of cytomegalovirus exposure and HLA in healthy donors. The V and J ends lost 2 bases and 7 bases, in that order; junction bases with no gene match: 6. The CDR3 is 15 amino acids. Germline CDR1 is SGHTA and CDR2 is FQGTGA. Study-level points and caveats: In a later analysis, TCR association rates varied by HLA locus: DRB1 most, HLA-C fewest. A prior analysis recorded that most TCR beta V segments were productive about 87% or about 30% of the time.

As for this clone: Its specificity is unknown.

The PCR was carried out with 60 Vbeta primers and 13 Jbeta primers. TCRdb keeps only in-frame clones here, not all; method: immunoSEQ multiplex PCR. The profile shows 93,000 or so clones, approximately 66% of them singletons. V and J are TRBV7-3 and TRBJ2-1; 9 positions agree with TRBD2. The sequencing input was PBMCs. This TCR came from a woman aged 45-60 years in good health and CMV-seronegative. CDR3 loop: CASSLLAGAVNEQFF. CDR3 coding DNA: TGTGCCAGCAGCTTATTAGCGGGAGCGGTAAATGAGCAGTTCTTC.